This T cell receptor beta chain came from a study of shared clonotypes between healthy human individuals. Across the study: The plates for each donor numbered three CD4 naive, three CD4 memory, two CD8 naive and one CD8 memory.

In regard to this clone: Its cognate antigen is unknown. One end of the junction varies from germline; a read error may be responsible. Other nucleotide sequences from this sample produce the same CDR3.

Naive CD8 cells were CD45RO-negative, positively selected for CCR7, excluding terminally differentiated effector memory CD45RA+ cells. Germline V CDR1 and CDR2: SGDLS, YYNGEE. This CDR3 has 14 residues. Study-wide results and limits: Generation of non-shared clonotypes was less probable than generation of clonotypes shared by all four donors.

Repertoires were generated with immunoSEQ multiplex PCR, while TCRdb's copy carries only in-frame clones and drops some. Among around 1.9 million clones listed, around 93% were seen once. Sequences were obtained from naive CD8+ T cells from PBMCs. The chain joins TRBV9 to TRBJ1-5, with D possibly TRBD1 on 6 matching bases. The clonotype comes from a man aged 18 to 29 in good health. Some clones in this sample may be carry-over from other donors' samples. The DNA of the CDR3 is TGCGCCAGCAGCGCTGGACAGAGCAATCAGCCCCAGCATTTT. Translation: CASSAGQSNQPQHF.